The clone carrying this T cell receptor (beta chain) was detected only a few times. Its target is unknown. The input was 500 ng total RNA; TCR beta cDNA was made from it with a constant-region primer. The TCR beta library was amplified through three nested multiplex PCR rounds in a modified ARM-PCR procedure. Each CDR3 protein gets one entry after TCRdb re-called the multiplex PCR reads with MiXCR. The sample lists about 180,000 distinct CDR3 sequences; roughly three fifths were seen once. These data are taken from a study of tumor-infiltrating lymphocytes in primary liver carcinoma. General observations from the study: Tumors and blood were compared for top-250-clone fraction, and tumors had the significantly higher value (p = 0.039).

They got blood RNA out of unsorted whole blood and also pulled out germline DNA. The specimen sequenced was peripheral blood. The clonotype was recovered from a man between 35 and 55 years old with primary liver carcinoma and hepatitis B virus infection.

Here the CDR3 reads CASSIRAHKVADTQYF. The DNA of the CDR3 is TGTGCCAGCAGCATAAGGGCACACAAGGTCGCAGATACGCAGTATTTT. The rearrangement joins TRBV13 to TRBJ2-3, with D unclear. Germline CDR1 PRHDT, CDR2 FYEKMQ (reference sequence). Trimming shortened V by 5 bases and J by 4 bases, and 19 bases separated the two germline ends. The CDR3 is 16 residues long. Combining the CDR3 with reference TRBV13 and TRBJ2-3 gives the whole variable domain AAGVIQSPRHLIKEKRETATLKCYPIPRHDTVYWYQQGPGQDPQFLISFYEKMQSDKGSIPDRFSAQQFSDYHSELNMSSLELGDSALYFCASSIRAHKVADTQYFGPGTRLTVL.